This TCR beta chain emerged from a study of tumor-infiltrating lymphocytes in primary liver carcinoma. The study's findings and limits: Tumor specimens were characterized by a significantly higher top-250-clone fraction than blood (p = 0.039). Tumor-adjacent and tumor-blood pairs shared less of their repertoires than tumor region pairs shared.

The input was about 500 ng total RNA; TCR beta cDNA was made from it with a constant-region primer. Three nested multiplex PCR rounds, a slightly modified ARM-PCR, produced the libraries for TCR beta. Rounds one and two of PCR, each of 10 cycles, were primed with TRBV1-TRBV30 forward primers and a C-beta reverse primer. TCRdb reanalysed the multiplex PCR reads using MiXCR and keeps one entry per CDR3 protein. Of about 180,000 distinct CDR3 sequences detected, around 60% appear once; the ten largest clones hold roughly 76%. Blood RNA originated from unsorted whole blood, with germline DNA additionally extracted. Preoperatively, about 3.6 milliliters of peripheral blood were collected. Concerning this clonotype itself: Antigen unknown. Its ends do not fully match the called genes, so a read error is possible.

Germline V lookup: CDR1 ENHRY, CDR2 SYGVKD. The CDR3 is made up of 15 amino acids. This clonotype was sampled from a man aged 40-50 years with primary liver carcinoma and hepatitis B virus infection. The sequenced material came from peripheral blood. The V call is TRBV10-3, the J call TRBJ2-7; D call uncertain. For the CDR3, the DNA is TGTGCCATCAGTGAGTCGACTGGCACCTCCTACGAGCGGTACTTC. Amino acid sequence: CAISESTGTSYERYF.